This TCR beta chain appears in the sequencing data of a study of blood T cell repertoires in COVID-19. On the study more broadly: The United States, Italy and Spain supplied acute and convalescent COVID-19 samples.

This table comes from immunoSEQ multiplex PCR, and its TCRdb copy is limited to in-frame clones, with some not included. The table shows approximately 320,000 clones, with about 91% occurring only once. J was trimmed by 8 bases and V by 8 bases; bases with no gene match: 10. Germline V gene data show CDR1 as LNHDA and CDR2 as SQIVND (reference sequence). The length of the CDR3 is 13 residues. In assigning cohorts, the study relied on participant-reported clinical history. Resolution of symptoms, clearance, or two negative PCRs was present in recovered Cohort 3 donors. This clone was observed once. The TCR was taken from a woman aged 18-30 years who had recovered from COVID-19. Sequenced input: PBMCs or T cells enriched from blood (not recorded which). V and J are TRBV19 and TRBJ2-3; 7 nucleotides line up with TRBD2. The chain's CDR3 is CASSYGGGSTQYF. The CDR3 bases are TGTGCCAGTTCGTATGGCGGGGGAAGTACGCAGTATTTT. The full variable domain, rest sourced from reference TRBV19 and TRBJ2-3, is DGGITQSPKYLFRKEGQNVTLSCEQNLNHDAMYWYRQDPGQGLRLIYYSQIVNDFQKGDIAEGYSVSREKKESFPLTVTSAQKNPTAFYLCASSYGGGSTQYFGPGTRLTVL.